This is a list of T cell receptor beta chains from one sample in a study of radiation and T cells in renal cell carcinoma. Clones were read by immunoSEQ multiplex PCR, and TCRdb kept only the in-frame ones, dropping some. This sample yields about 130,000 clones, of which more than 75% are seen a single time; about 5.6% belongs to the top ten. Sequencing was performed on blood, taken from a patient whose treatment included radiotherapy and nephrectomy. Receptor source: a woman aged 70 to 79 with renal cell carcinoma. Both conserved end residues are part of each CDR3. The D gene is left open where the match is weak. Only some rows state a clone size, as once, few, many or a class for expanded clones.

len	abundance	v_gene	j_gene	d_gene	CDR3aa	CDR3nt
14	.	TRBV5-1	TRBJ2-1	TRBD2	CASSYLAGEGEQFF	TGCGCCAGCAGCTATCTAGCGGGGGAGGGTGAGCAGTTCTTC
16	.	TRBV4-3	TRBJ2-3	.	CASSQVSGVNTDTQYF	TGCGCCAGCAGCCAAGTGTCAGGGGTGAACACAGATACGCAGTATTTT
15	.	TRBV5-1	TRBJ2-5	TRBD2	CASSLEAGVWETQYF	TGCGCCAGCAGCTTGGAAGCGGGGGTTTGGGAGACCCAGTACTTC
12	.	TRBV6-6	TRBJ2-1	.	CASSSPGNEQFF	TGTGCCAGCAGCTCCCCTGGCAATGAGCAGTTCTTC
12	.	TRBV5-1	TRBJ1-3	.	CASSSDRNTIYF	TGCGCCAGCAGTTCGGACAGAAACACCATATATTTT
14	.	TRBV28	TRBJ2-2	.	CASMGETNTGELFF	TGTGCCAGCATGGGGGAGACGAACACCGGGGAGCTGTTTTTT
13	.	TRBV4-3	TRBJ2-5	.	CASSQVVRTTQYF	TGCGCCAGCAGCCAAGTTGTCAGGACGACCCAGTACTTC
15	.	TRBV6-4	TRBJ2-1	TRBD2	CASSDDGGAGNEQFF	TGTGCCAGCAGTGATGACGGGGGGGCCGGGAATGAGCAGTTCTTC
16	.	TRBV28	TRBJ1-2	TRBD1	CASLRRTGGSVDGYTF	TGTGCCAGCCTGAGACGGACAGGGGGTAGTGTTGATGGCTACACCTTC
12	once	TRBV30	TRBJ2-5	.	CAWSSTAETQYF	TGTGCCTGGAGTTCCACGGCGGAGACCCAGTACTTC
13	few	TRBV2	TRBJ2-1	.	CASSEQDRNEQFF	TGTGCCAGCAGTGAACAGGATAGGAATGAGCAGTTCTTC
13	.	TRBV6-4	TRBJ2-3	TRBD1	CASKRGPTDTQYF	TGTGCCAGCAAAAGGGGGCCCACAGATACGCAGTATTTT
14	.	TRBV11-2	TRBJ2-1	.	CASSLRYRYNEQFF	TGTGCCAGCAGCTTGCGGTACAGATACAATGAGCAGTTCTTC
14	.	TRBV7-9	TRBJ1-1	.	CASSPRGAGTEAFF	TGTGCCAGCAGCCCGAGGGGGGCCGGCACTGAAGCTTTCTTT
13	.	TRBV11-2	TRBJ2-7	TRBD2	CASSPRLAAEQYF	TGTGCCAGCAGCCCAAGACTAGCAGCCGAGCAGTACTTC
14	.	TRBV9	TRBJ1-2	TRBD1	CASSVAPGGYGYTF	TGTGCCAGCAGCGTAGCCCCAGGGGGCTATGGCTACACCTTC
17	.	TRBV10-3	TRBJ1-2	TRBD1	CAISGARGRTANYGYTF	TGTGCCATCAGTGGAGCCAGGGGGCGTACAGCTAACTATGGCTACACCTTC
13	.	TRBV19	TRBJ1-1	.	CASSSRLNTEAFF	TGTGCCAGTAGTTCCCGGTTGAACACTGAAGCTTTCTTT
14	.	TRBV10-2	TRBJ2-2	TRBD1	CASIRTGSTGELFF	TGCGCCAGCATTCGGACAGGGTCCACCGGGGAGCTGTTTTTT
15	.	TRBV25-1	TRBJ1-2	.	CASSDPGILEVGYTF	TGTGCCAGCAGTGACCCCGGGATCCTAGAGGTTGGCTACACCTTC
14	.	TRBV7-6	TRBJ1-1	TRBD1	CASSPQGWDTEAFF	TGTGCCAGCAGCCCACAGGGGTGGGACACTGAAGCTTTCTTT
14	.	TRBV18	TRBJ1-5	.	CASSRGQYNQPQHF	TGTGCCAGCTCCCGAGGACAGTACAATCAGCCCCAGCATTTT
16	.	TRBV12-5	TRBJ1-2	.	CASGLTASPGNYGYTF	TGTGCTAGTGGTTTGACAGCTAGCCCGGGGAACTATGGCTACACCTTC